What follows describes a single T cell receptor (beta chain). This table comes from immunoSEQ multiplex PCR, and its TCRdb copy is limited to in-frame clones, with some not included. The sample lists 30,000 to 45,000 clones, around 89% occurring once. This sample was included in a study of OX40 agonist ivuxolimab in advanced cancers. Study information: Dose-escalation patients were diagnosed with hepatocellular carcinoma, melanoma, renal cell cancer or head and neck cancer.

Per germline, CDR1 SEHNR and CDR2 FQNEAQ (reference sequence). This CDR3 has 13 residues. The V end was cut by 5 bases, the J end by 4 bases, with 9 bases between. The material was CD4+ or CD8+ T cells sorted from blood, obtained in a trial of the OX40 agonist ivuxolimab. This receptor was identified in an adult with an advanced solid tumor such as melanoma, head and neck, liver or kidney cancer. The rearrangement uses TRBV7-9 and TRBJ2-1; no clear D. The CDR3, as DNA: TGTGCCAGCAGCCAAGATGTATACAATGAGCAGTTCTTC. Translating it yields CASSQDVYNEQFF.